This entry lists 21 T cell receptor beta chains sequenced from one sample in a study of vaccination effects on CD4 cells after COVID-19. Ahead of sequencing, the ViraFEST assay grew antigen-specific CD4+ T cells using viral peptide pools. Having been cultured for under twelve days, the cells underwent CD4+ T cell isolation. Vaccine recipients, nucleocapsid antibody negative, had no prior SARS-CoV-2 infection. The protocol was immunoSEQ multiplex PCR, while the TCRdb copy is restricted to in-frame clones and leaves out a portion. The sample includes approximately 40,000 clones, around 70% of them seen just once. What these receptors recognize is not known. This specimen consisted of CD4+ T cells from PBMCs cultured with SARS-CoV-2 spike peptides, obtained before COVID-19 vaccination. The receptors originated from a human donor who received a COVID-19 vaccine.

Here the CDR3 reads CASSYARVQPQHF. The CDR3 coding sequence is TGTGCCAGCAGTTACGCTCGGGTTCAGCCCCAGCATTTT. V and J are TRBV6-2 or TRBV6-3 and TRBJ1-5, with no clear D. Germline-derived CDR1 and CDR2 are MNHEY and SVGEGT. The CDR3 contains 13 residues. The V gene lost 2 bases and the J gene lost 6 bases, with 8 bases spanning the gap.

This clone was detected a few times. The gene calls are TRBV10-3 and TRBJ2-2; no definite D call. V was cut by 0 bases and J by 7 bases, with 12 bases left in between. The CDR3 consists of 15 residues. Germline V gene lookup returns CDR1 ENHRY and CDR2 SYGVKD. CDR3 sequence (DNA): TGTGCCATCAGTGAGTCTAGGCGAGACATCGGGGAGCTGTTTTTT. Translating it yields CAISESRRDIGELFF.

This rearrangement joins TRBV6-5 to TRBJ1-4; 7 bases agree with TRBD1. The trim removed 4 bases at V and 8 bases at J, leaving 10 bases unmatched. This CDR3 is built from 15 residues. CDR1 is MNHEY and CDR2 is SVGAGI in the germline V gene. The CDR3 here is CASSSRTGDIEKLFF. In nucleotides, the CDR3 is TGTGCCAGCAGTTCCCGGACAGGTGATATCGAAAAACTGTTTTTT.

The chain couples TRBV3-1 (or the pseudogene TRBV3-2) to TRBJ1-1; maybe TRBD1 (6 bases). Germline V CDR1 and CDR2: LGHDT, YNNKEL (reference sequence). The CDR3 has 13 amino acids. With 1 base removed from V and 11 bases from J, the gap between germline ends came to 14 bases. CDR3 in amino acids: CASSQGGQLLAFF. Written as DNA, the CDR3 is TGTGCCAGCAGCCAAGGAGGACAGCTGTTGGCTTTCTTT.

This clone has a handful of counts. The chain combines TRBV6-1 with TRBJ2-1; 7 bases align to TRBD2. Germline V lookup: CDR1 MNHNS, CDR2 SASEGT. Unmatched junction bases numbered 5, after V lost 3 bases and J lost 0 bases. The CDR3 length is 16 residues. The CDR3 protein is CASSESGGSSYNEQFF. The CDR3 DNA reads TGTGCCAGCAGTGAGTCGGGCGGGAGCTCCTACAATGAGCAGTTCTTC.

The V call is TRBV7-2, the J call TRBJ1-1; TRBD1 matches at 8 bases. The CDR3 spans 17 residues. Trimming at V came to 5 bases and at J to 5 bases, leaving 16 bases not matched to a gene. CDR1 is SGHTA and CDR2 is FQGNSA in the germline V gene. The CDR3 loop is CASSPYPRGRVGTEAFF. For the CDR3, the DNA is TGTGCCAGCAGCCCATACCCCAGGGGGCGTGTAGGGACTGAAGCTTTCTTT.

The chain recombines TRBV4-2 with TRBJ2-7; 8 nucleotides match TRBD1. Germline V lookup: CDR1 LGHNA, CDR2 YNFKEQ. V dropped 5 bases and J dropped 1; count of bases not matched to a gene: 4. CDR3 length: 14 residues. The DNA for the CDR3 is TGTGCCAGCAGCAGTACAGGGGGTTCCTACGAGCAGTACTTC. Translation gives CASSSTGGSYEQYF.

The gene calls are TRBV6-2 or TRBV6-3 and TRBJ2-7; 7 bases are shared with TRBD1. The germline gives CDR1 MNHEY, CDR2 SVGEGT. Trimming cost V 0 bases and J 3 bases; bases outside gene matches: 8. The CDR3 sequence is 16 residues long. The CDR3 DNA reads TGTGCCAGCAGTTACTCGATGAGACAGGGCGGCTACGAGCAGTACTTC. Protein product: CASSYSMRQGGYEQYF.

This clone was found once. This chain joins TRBV7-2 and TRBJ2-3; TRBD2 agrees at 8 bases. The V segment lost 6 bases and the J segment 3 bases; nucleotides outside the gene matches: 5. This CDR3 is 14 amino acids long. The germline CDR1 and CDR2 sequences are SGHTA and FQGNSA. Written as DNA, the CDR3 is TGTGCCAGCAGTCTCAGCGGGAGTACAGATACGCAGTATTTT. It yields the protein CASSLSGSTDTQYF.

This clone was observed a handful of times. The chain recombines TRBV4-2 with TRBJ1-2, with D possibly matching TRBD1 (5 bases). From germline, CDR1 is LGHNA and CDR2 YNFKEQ. Trimming took off 0 bases at V and 3 bases at J, with 14 bases between the two ends. The CDR3 spans 16 residues. For the CDR3, the DNA is TGTGCCAGCAGCCAAGATCCCGGGGACTCCCACTATGGCTACACCTTC. Translation gives CASSQDPGDSHYGYTF.

The chain is built from TRBV7-9 and TRBJ2-1; 11 bases are a match to TRBD2. The V and J ends lost 2 bases and 10 bases, in that order; junction bases with no gene match: 4. Germline CDR1 is SEHNR and CDR2 is FQNEAQ (reference sequence). This CDR3 has 14 amino acids. The CDR3 sequence: CASSLSLAGAEQFF. CDR3 in DNA: TGTGCCAGCAGCTTATCACTAGCGGGGGCCGAGCAGTTCTTC.

This sequence joins TRBV5-8 and TRBJ1-1; 7 nucleotides agree with TRBD1. The CDR3 extends over 14 amino acids. Germline V gene sequence: CDR1 SGHTS, CDR2 YDEGEE. With 7 bases clipped from V and 2 bases from J, the junction kept 8 bases outside the gene matches. The CDR3 bases are TGTGCCAGCCCAGCACAGGGGTTAAACACTGAAGCTTTCTTT. This encodes CASPAQGLNTEAFF.

In DNA, the CDR3 is TGTGCCAGCGAGGGCTCGGCACATATGAACACTGAAGCTTTCTTT. This encodes CASEGSAHMNTEAFF. The chain links TRBV2 to TRBJ1-1; no clear D gene. Germline assignment: CDR1 SNHLY and CDR2 FYNNEI. With 8 bases removed from V and 0 bases from J, the gap between germline ends came to 16 bases. The CDR3 is made up of 15 amino acids.

CDR3 residues: CAWSVAGPYEQYF. CDR3 bases: TGTGCCTGGAGCGTAGCGGGGCCCTACGAGCAGTACTTC. The rearrangement uses TRBV30 and TRBJ2-7; TRBD2 matches at 8 bases. There are 13 residues in the CDR3. Germline V CDR1 and CDR2: GTSNPN, SVGIG (reference sequence). Unmatched junction bases numbered 3, after V lost 3 bases and J lost 2 bases.

V gene TRBV6-5 combines with J gene TRBJ2-3; 10 bases map to TRBD2. Unmatched junction bases numbered 3, after V lost 8 bases and J lost 1 base. The CDR3 has 14 amino acids. From germline, CDR1 is MNHEY and CDR2 SVGAGI. CDR3 amino acids: CASSGLAGTDTQYF. The CDR3 region has the DNA TGTGCCAGCTCCGGACTAGCGGGCACAGATACGCAGTATTTT.

The CDR3 here is CASRGLALTDTQYF. CDR3 coding DNA: TGTGCCAGCAGAGGACTAGCGCTAACAGATACGCAGTATTTT. The rearrangement joins TRBV6-5 to TRBJ2-3; TRBD2 matches at 9 bases. The V gene's germline CDR1 is MNHEY and CDR2 SVGAGI. This CDR3 has 14 amino acids. The V and J ends lost 6 bases and 3 bases, in that order; junction bases with no gene match: 4.

The chain employs TRBV3-1 (or the pseudogene TRBV3-2) and TRBJ2-7; D is perhaps TRBD1 or TRBD2 (5 bases each). CDR1 is LGHDT, CDR2 YNNKEL, per germline (reference sequence). The V and J ends lost 1 base and 3 bases respectively, with 13 bases between them. This CDR3 region has 15 residues. CDR3 residues: CASSQGGGGLYEQYF. CDR3 nucleotides: TGTGCCAGCAGCCAAGGAGGTGGGGGTCTCTACGAGCAGTACTTC.

This chain uses TRBV19 with TRBJ1-1; possibly TRBD1 for D (6 bases). The germline V and J ends were trimmed by 5 bases and 1 base, with 11 bases remaining between them. In germline, CDR1 is LNHDA, CDR2 SQIVND (reference sequence). The CDR3 runs to 14 residues. CDR3 sequence reads: CASSGGGANTEAFF. The DNA for the CDR3 is TGTGCCAGTAGTGGAGGGGGGGCGAACACTGAAGCTTTCTTT.

Here the CDR3 reads CASSLGGTSSNEQFF. The CDR3 DNA is TGTGCCAGCAGCTTAGGGGGGACTAGCTCGAATGAGCAGTTCTTC. V and J are TRBV11-2 and TRBJ2-1; 9 bases line up with TRBD2. The V gene end was trimmed by 1 base and the J gene end by 7 bases; junction bases not matched to a gene: 5. The CDR3 contains 15 residues. Germline V lookup: CDR1 SGHAT, CDR2 FQNNGV.

The V call is TRBV19, the J call TRBJ1-3; no reliable D call. Trimming removed 10 bases at V and 0 bases at J, with 16 bases between. From germline, CDR1 is LNHDA and CDR2 SQIVND (reference sequence). This CDR3 has 15 amino acids. The CDR3 spells CATLPAGNSGNTIYF. CDR3 sequence (DNA): TGTGCCACCCTTCCCGCAGGCAACTCTGGAAACACCATATATTTT.

The rearrangement links TRBV19 to TRBJ2-7; D is possibly TRBD2 (7 bases). CDR3 length: 15 amino acids. Per germline, CDR1 LNHDA and CDR2 SQIVND (reference sequence). The V and J ends lost 3 bases and 1 base respectively, with 13 bases between them. Here the CDR3 reads CASSIRTAGSYEQYF. The CDR3 DNA reads as TGTGCCAGTAGTATTCGGACAGCGGGATCCTACGAGCAGTACTTC.